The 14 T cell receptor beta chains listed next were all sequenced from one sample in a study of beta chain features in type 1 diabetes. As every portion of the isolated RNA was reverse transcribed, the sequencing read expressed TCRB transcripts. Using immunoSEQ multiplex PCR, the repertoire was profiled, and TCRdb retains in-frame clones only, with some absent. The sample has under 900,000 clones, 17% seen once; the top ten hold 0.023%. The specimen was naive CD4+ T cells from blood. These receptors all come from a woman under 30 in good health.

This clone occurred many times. The chain's CDR3 is CAGTLAQHF. CDR3 in DNA: TGCGCGGGGACCCTGGCCCAGCATTTT. The chain employs TRBV4-3 and TRBJ1-5, with a possible D match to TRBD1 (5 bases). Germline V gene sequence: CDR1 LGHNA, CDR2 YSLEER. This CDR3 has 9 residues.

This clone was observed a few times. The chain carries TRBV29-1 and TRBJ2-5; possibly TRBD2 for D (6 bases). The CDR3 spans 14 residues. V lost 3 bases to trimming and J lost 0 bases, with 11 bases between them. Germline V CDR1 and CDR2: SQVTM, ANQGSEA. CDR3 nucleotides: TGCAGCGTTGATGGGTCGGGGGACCAAGAGACCCAGTACTTC. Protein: CSVDGSGDQETQYF.

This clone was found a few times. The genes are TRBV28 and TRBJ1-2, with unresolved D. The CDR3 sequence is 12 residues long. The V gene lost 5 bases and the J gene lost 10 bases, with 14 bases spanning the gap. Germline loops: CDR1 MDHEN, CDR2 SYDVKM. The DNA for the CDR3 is TGTGCCAGCAGTCGCCAAACTATGGACTACACCTTC. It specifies CASSRQTMDYTF.

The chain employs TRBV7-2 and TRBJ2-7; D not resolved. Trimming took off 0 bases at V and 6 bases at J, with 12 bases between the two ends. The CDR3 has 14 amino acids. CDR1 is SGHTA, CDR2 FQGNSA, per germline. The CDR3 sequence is CASSLAGVALEQYF. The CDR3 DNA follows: TGTGCCAGCAGCTTAGCGGGCGTTGCCCTCGAGCAGTACTTC.

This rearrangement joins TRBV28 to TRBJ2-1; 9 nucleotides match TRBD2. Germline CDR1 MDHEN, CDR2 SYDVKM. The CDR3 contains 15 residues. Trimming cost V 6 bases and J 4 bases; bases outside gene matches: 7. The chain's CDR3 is CASSNGLAKYNEQFF. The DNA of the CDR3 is TGTGCCAGCAGCAATGGACTAGCGAAGTACAATGAGCAGTTCTTC. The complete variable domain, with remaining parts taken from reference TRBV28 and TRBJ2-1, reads DVKVTQSSRYLVKRTGEKVFLECVQDMDHENMFWYRQDPGLGLRLIYFSYDVKMKEKGDIPEGYSVSREKKERFSLILESASTNQTSMYLCASSNGLAKYNEQFFGPGTRLTVL.

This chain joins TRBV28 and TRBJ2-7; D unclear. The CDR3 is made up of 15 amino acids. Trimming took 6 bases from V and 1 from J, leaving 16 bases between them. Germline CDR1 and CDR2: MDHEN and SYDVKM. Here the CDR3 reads CASSPSQPGSYEQYF. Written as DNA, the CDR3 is TGTGCCAGCAGCCCCTCGCAGCCCGGATCCTACGAGCAGTACTTC.

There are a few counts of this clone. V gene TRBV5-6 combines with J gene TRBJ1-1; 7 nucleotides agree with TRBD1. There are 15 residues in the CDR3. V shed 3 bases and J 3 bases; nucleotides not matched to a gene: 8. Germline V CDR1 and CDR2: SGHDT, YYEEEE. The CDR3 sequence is CASSWSGTVDTEAFF. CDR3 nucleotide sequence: TGTGCCAGCAGCTGGTCCGGGACAGTTGACACTGAAGCTTTCTTT.

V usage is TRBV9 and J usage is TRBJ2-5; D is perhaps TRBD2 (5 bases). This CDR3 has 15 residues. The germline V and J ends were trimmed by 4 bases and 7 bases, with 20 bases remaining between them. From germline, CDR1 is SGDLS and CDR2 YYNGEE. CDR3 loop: CASSPSLVGAATQYF. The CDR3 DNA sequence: TGTGCCAGCAGCCCCTCCTTGGTGGGAGCGGCGACCCAGTACTTC.

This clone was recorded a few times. CDR3 sequence reads: CASSLTFSYEQYF. The CDR3 coding sequence is TGTGCCAGCAGCTTAACTTTCTCCTACGAGCAGTACTTC. V and J are TRBV11-1 and TRBJ2-7; no clear D. CDR3 length equals 13 residues. Deletions cut 2 bases from V and 0 bases from J, with 5 bases between. Germline assignment: CDR1 SGHAT and CDR2 FQDESV (reference sequence). Variable domain in full (rest from reference TRBV11-1 and TRBJ2-7): EAEVAQSPRYKITEKSQAVAFWCDPISGHATLYWYRQILGQGPELLVQFQDESVVDDSQLPKDRFSAERLKGVDSTLKIQPAELGDSAMYLCASSLTFSYEQYFGPGTRLTVT.

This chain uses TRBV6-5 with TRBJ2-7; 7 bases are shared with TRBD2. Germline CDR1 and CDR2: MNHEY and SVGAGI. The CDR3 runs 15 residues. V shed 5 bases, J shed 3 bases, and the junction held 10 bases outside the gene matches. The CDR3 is CASSTLIREDYEQYF. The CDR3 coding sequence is TGTGCCAGCAGTACGTTAATACGGGAGGACTACGAGCAGTACTTC.

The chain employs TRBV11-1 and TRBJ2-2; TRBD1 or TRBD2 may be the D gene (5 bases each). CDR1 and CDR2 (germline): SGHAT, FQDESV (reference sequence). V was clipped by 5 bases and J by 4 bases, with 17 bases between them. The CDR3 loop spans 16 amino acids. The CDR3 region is CASSPRTPRGTGELFF. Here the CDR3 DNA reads TGTGCCAGCAGCCCAAGGACACCCCGGGGCACCGGGGAGCTGTTTTTT. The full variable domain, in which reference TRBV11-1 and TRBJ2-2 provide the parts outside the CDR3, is EAEVAQSPRYKITEKSQAVAFWCDPISGHATLYWYRQILGQGPELLVQFQDESVVDDSQLPKDRFSAERLKGVDSTLKIQPAELGDSAMYLCASSPRTPRGTGELFFGEGSRLTVL.

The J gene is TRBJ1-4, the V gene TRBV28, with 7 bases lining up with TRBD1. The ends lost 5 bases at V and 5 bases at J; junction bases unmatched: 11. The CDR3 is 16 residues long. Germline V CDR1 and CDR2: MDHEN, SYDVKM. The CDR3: CASSASGTAINEKLFF. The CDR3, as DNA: TGTGCCAGCAGTGCCTCGGGGACAGCGATAAATGAAAAACTGTTTTTT.

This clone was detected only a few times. CDR3 in DNA: TGTGCCAGCAGCTACCGGCTAGCGGGAGATGAGCAGTACTTC. Translation: CASSYRLAGDEQYF. This chain connects TRBV7-9 to TRBJ2-7; TRBD2 matches 10 bases. Trimming cost V 4 bases and J 7 bases; bases outside gene matches: 7. CDR3 length: 14 amino acids. Germline CDR1 reads SEHNR; CDR2 reads FQNEAQ (reference sequence).

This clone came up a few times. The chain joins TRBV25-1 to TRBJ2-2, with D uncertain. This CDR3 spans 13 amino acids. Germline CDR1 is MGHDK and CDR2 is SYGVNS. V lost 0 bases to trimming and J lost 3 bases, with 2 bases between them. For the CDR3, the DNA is TGTGCCAGCAGTGAATATCACACCGGGGAGCTGTTTTTT. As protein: CASSEYHTGELFF.